This T cell receptor (beta chain) was sequenced during a study of cytomegalovirus exposure and HLA in healthy donors (dated by TCRdb to the late 2010s). Looking at the study overall: An earlier analysis of approximately 640 of the donors reported approximately 290 Gb of sequence data and some 120 million unique TCR beta sequences from 150 million to 200 million T cells. About 280 gigabases of sequencing data and around 80 million unique TCR sequences made up an early release that covered approximately 650 HLA-typed donors. The genetic ancestry cluster associated with self-reported Caucasian donors included 81% of the roughly 360 genotyped donors. The study was designed to test whether signatures of past pathogen exposure could be identified by cataloging public T cell receptors. Using immunosequencing, the study profiled T cell repertoires from 550 to 750 subjects and related those repertoires to cytomegalovirus serostatus. Along with the approximately 670-subject first cohort, a separate validation cohort of over a hundred different subjects was used. To predict cytomegalovirus infection status, the study combined high-throughput TCR immunosequencing, statistical association of individual TCRs with disease status, and machine learning. A later analysis re-examined previously published TCR beta repertoires from more than 600 donors and added high-resolution HLA genotyping to investigate patterns of TCR occurrence. Rather than using new phenotypic data, the later analysis identified candidate immune exposures from TCR beta sequences and from how often those sequences occurred across donors. An earlier analysis of 587 of the donors used high-throughput TCR beta sequencing to judge whether each TCR beta V gene segment behaved as functional or pseudogenic. Donor age, sex, ethnicity and CMV serostatus were collected together with the repertoire data. A later genetic analysis took genome-wide SNP genotypes for about three fifths of the roughly 670 donors and used that subset as a discovery cohort. Every discovery cohort repertoire had been produced on one sequencing platform. HLA typing included class I and class II loci at four-digit resolution. Typing coverage differed by locus: A, B, C, DRB1 and DQB1 were typed in roughly 629-630 donors, DQA1 in about 560, DPA1 in 600 to 610, and DPB1 in 450 to 490. Roughly five DR-DQ haplotypes were handled as single units for association and clustering because linkage in the cohort was strong. Among about 410 genotyped donors of the cohort, an average of about 240,000 unique TCR beta nucleotide sequences was sequenced per donor, of which roughly 17% were non-productive. Results and caveats for the whole study, not just this receptor: Linkage disequilibrium might explain the correlated functional status among segregating V segments, but an unknown experimental factor could not be ruled out. A later genetic analysis reported fewer N-insertions in productive TCRs among donors in an Asian-associated ancestry cluster than the roughly 700-donor mean. In a later genetic analysis, a missense DCLRE1C variant was associated with V-gene and J-gene trimming of TCR beta chains, and the association was replicated in an independent cohort. Sequencing depth was assumed to be roughly uniform across donors in the presence/absence analyses, though that assumption may not hold. Compared with equally common non-associated chains, HLA-associated TCR beta chains in a later analysis were more clonally expanded and had lower generation probabilities. Specific HLA alleles were associated with 15,000 to 20,000 TCR beta sequences at a false discovery rate of 0.05 in a later analysis. According to a later analysis, TCR association rates differed among HLA loci, with DRB1 alleles showing the most associated TCRs and HLA-C alleles showing the fewest. The sequencing pipeline was judged likely to have produced a cluster of highly shared sequence variants as a technical artifact. This cohort had only TCR beta chains sequenced, and the lack of alpha or paired-chain data limited which features could be detected. Because counts were too low, about 18 rarely observed V segments, including chromosome 9 orphons, were excluded from the earlier analysis of around 640 of the donors. In a later analysis, several top co-occurrence clusters were reported to appear linked to parvovirus B19, influenza, CMV and Epstein-Barr virus. In an earlier analysis of several hundred of the donors, most TCR beta V segments were observed in productive rearrangements about 87% or about 30% of the time, broadly matching IMGT annotations. In a later analysis, most CMV-associated TCR beta chains were found to appear HLA-restricted, with HLA associations seemingly driven largely by CMV exposure. Strong co-occurrence of HLA alleles, especially DR and DQ, made assigning TCR associations to individual alleles difficult. A further reported finding was that TCR beta sequences accurately predicted the HLA-A and HLA-B alleles for most subjects in the first cohort. HLA typing was unavailable for some donors at each locus, so association tests used only the typed subset. It was suggested by the authors that the approach could potentially be generalized to other disease states and immunological phenotypes. In vitro tests confirmed that a few of the cytomegalovirus-associated TCR beta chains recognize cytomegalovirus antigens. Across donors, most TCR sequences were observed very rarely, whereas some public TCRs were present in many individuals. CMV serostatus was the only immune exposure information available for the cohort. The classifier was reported to diagnose cytomegalovirus status with high specificity and sensitivity in both the original and validation cohorts. Some IMGT-functional V segments, including TRBV6-2 and TRBV6-3, could not be told apart with the 87-base-pair reads, so those segments were excluded. The study listed over 150 TCR beta chains as associated with cytomegalovirus.

The method behind the library was the immunoSEQ multiplex PCR assay. For the multiplex PCR, a mixture combining 60 forward primers for TCR Vbeta segments and 13 reverse primers for TCR Jbeta segments was used. A multiplex PCR assay on genomic DNA amplified the CDR3 region of rearranged TCR beta genes. Amplified TCR beta libraries were sequenced as 87-base-pair reads on the Illumina HiSeq System. The study's processing was this. In a later analysis, some 80 million unique TCR beta chains were counted across the roughly 670 repertoires, and roughly 11 million of these chains were shared by at least two donors. A nearest-neighbor algorithm error-corrected the raw reads and collapsed the reads into unique sequences, merging closely related sequences to remove PCR and sequencing errors. To assign V, D and J gene segments, CDR3 sequences were aligned to IMGT reference sequences. Each retained sequence needed at least a six-nucleotide match to both a V gene segment and a J gene segment. A rearrangement was called productive if the CDR3 had no stop codons and remained in frame with V and J, and every other rearrangement was called non-productive. CDR3 was defined by IMGT convention, running from the second conserved V-encoded cysteine to the conserved J-encoded phenylalanine. The earlier analysis of about 620 of the donors excluded sequences that lacked an unambiguous match to a single V gene segment. An earlier analysis of 587 of the donors called V segments functional above 56.7% productive rearrangements and segregating when the between-donor standard deviation exceeded 5%. A statistical classification framework was developed to diagnose cytomegalovirus status using the catalog of TCR beta chain sequences. A later analysis assigned V and J genes by comparing TCR nucleotide sequences with IMGT/GENE-DB human TR gene sequences. In a later analysis, CDR3 sequences and most-parsimonious VDJ recombination scenarios were assigned using the TCRdist pipeline. In a later analysis, each TCR beta chain was defined by its CDR3 amino acid sequence together with its V-gene family, and reads lacking a unique V-gene family were excluded. In a later analysis, nearly 600 highly shared, low-generation-probability nucleotide sequences were removed to address suspected cross-contamination and a sequencing artifact. A later analysis calculated a clonal expansion index for each public chain from normalized within-repertoire ranks of inferred template counts. In a later analysis, generation probabilities were computed using a VDJ recombination model fitted to out-of-frame rearrangements, and the results were checked against IGoR. In a later analysis, TCR-TCR, TCR-HLA and TCR-CMV co-occurrence was scored with hypergeometric tests, and a repertoire-size bias correction was applied to TCR pairs. In a later analysis, false discovery rates were estimated by permuting HLA or CMV assignments 20 times. In a later analysis, co-occurring TCRs were grouped using DBSCAN, and TCRdist sequence similarity was added for clustering within HLA-allele-positive subsets. Co-occurrence clustering excluded repertoires with fewer than 30,000 or more than 120,000 public chains, plus five with anomalous nucleotide sharing. TCRdb carries this immuneACCESS record with in-frame sequences only. Its versions omit some clonotypes, under half of them owing to an unresolved V gene in the studies checked, with the rest unexplained. V, J and clone size reflect that table, while D and trimming were determined from the DNA. Within this sample are roughly 110,000 clones, with roughly 70% of them counted one time only. The ten largest clones represent less than 3% of the sample.

The cohort was made up of 650 to 700 healthy bone marrow donors. All cohort members were sampled while nominally healthy, although unrecorded immune exposures were likely present. The donor tested CMV seropositive, placing the donor among the 290 or so seropositive members of the cohort. A peripheral blood sample was collected from each donor, and TCR beta sequencing was performed on peripheral blood mononuclear cells. The Qiagen DNeasy Blood Extraction Kit was used to extract genomic DNA from the blood cell samples. Per the germline V gene, SGHTA is the CDR1 and FQGNSA is the CDR2. V and J are truncated by 6 bases and 6 bases respectively, leaving an intervening sequence of 14 bases. Inclusive of the bounding cysteine and phenylalanine, the CDR3 is 13 residues long. The entry retains the CDR3 DNA only, 39 bases that are in frame from base 1. Notes on this clone: Its target antigen remains unknown. No base qualities exist here, and no much larger clone lies one base off it.

The sample consisted of PBMCs. This TCR was sampled from a male donor in good health and CMV-seropositive. The chain is encoded by TRBV7-2 joined to TRBJ1-1; the D gene is possibly TRBD1, with 6 bases matching. DNA sequence: TGTGCCAGCAGGGCCGGGACACAGGCTGAAGCTTTCTTT. Its coded protein is CASRAGTQAEAFF. Extended through the reference TRBV7-2 and TRBJ1-1 proteins, this CDR3 yields the full variable domain: GAGVSQSPSNKVTEKGKDVELRCDPISGHTALYWYRQSLGQGLEFLIYFQGNSAPDKSGLPSDRFSAERTGGSVSTLTIQRTQQEDSAVYLCASRAGTQAEAFFGQGTRLTVV.